The source of this TCR beta chain is a study of T cell responses to AZD1222 COVID-19 vaccine. Assay used: immunoSEQ multiplex PCR; TCRdb lists only in-frame clones, some missing. The sample has under 200,000 clones; less than 95% are singletons. V was clipped by 2 bases and J by 6 bases, with 25 bases between them. CDR1 is SEHNR, CDR2 FQNEAQ, per germline (reference sequence). This CDR3 spans 19 amino acids. The rearrangement uses TRBV7-9 and TRBJ2-2; D not resolved. Sequenced material: peripheral blood, taken on day 0 of AZD1222 vaccination. The receptor was isolated from an adult in good health. For the CDR3, the DNA is TGTGCCAGCAGCTTATATAGGGTCGAGCAGCAATCATCTTCCGGGGAGCTGTTTTTT. Residues: CASSLYRVEQQSSSGELFF.